These 17 T cell receptor beta chains share one sample of origin, sequenced in a study of T cells in Graves' hyperthyroidism and ophthalmopathy. Amplification targeted TCR beta CDR3 regions from RNA transcripts. The HTBI primer set drove a first-round RT-PCR of the TCR CDR3. TCRdb reprocessed the multiplex PCR reads with MiXCR, giving one entry per CDR3 protein. In the table there are 360,000 or so distinct CDR3 sequences, roughly 15% of which are singletons. The sample was blood. Receptor source: a woman aged 55-69 years with Graves' ophthalmopathy.

This clonotype was detected many times. V gene TRBV28 combines with J gene TRBJ1-5; D remains ambiguous. The V end lost 2 bases, the J end lost 0 bases, and 11 bases lay between the germline ends. This CDR3 spans 16 amino acids. The V gene's germline CDR1 is MDHEN and CDR2 SYDVKM. The CDR3 coding sequence is TGTGCCAGCAGTTTAATAGAGGCCCATAGCAATCAGCCCCAGCATTTT. Protein product: CASSLIEAHSNQPQHF.

This clonotype appeared many times. CDR3 sequence (DNA): TGTGCCTGCGGGACAGGGGATGAAAAACTGTTTTTT. The encoded protein is CACGTGDEKLFF. V usage is TRBV30 and J usage is TRBJ1-4, with 10 bases fitting TRBD1. The CDR3 has 12 residues. The V gene end was trimmed by 6 bases and the J gene end by 6 bases; junction bases not matched to a gene: 1. Germline assignment: CDR1 GTSNPN and CDR2 SVGIG (reference sequence).

This clonotype was seen ten or more times. The chain has TRBV2 and TRBJ2-7, with 7 bases identical to TRBD1. The V segment lost 5 bases and the J segment 4 bases; nucleotides outside the gene matches: 11. CDR1 and CDR2 from the germline V gene are SNHLY and FYNNEI. CDR3 length: 15 amino acids. The CDR3 DNA follows: TGTGCCAGCAGTCCTAGCCGGGACAGAACTTACGAGCAGTACTTC. This translates into CASSPSRDRTYEQYF.

The genes are TRBV10-3 and TRBJ2-5, with TRBD2 identical over 13 bases. V shed 5 bases, J shed 2 bases, and the junction held 5 bases outside the gene matches. The length of the CDR3 is 16 residues. Germline V gene lookup returns CDR1 ENHRY and CDR2 SYGVKD. The CDR3 loop reads CAISQGLAGPQETQYF. In DNA form, the CDR3 reads TGTGCCATCAGTCAGGGACTAGCGGGACCACAAGAGACCCAGTACTTC.

This clonotype has just a few counts. The chain recombines TRBV6-1 with TRBJ1-5, with 8 bases lining up with TRBD1. Trimming cost V 7 bases and J 5 bases; bases outside gene matches: 7. This CDR3 contains 14 residues. Germline CDR1 reads MNHNS; CDR2 reads SASEGT. CDR3 bases: TGTGCCAGCATTGGACAGGGCTTCGATCAGCCCCAGCATTTT. This sequence encodes CASIGQGFDQPQHF.

The table lists this clonotype with many counts. The rearrangement uses TRBV28 and TRBJ2-7; D remains unclear. The CDR3 totals 14 residues. V was trimmed by 3 bases and J by 0 bases, leaving 9 bases between them. Germline V CDR1 and CDR2: MDHEN, SYDVKM. CDR3 loop: CASSLPPSSYEQYF. DNA of the CDR3: TGTGCCAGCAGTTTGCCGCCGAGCTCCTACGAGCAGTACTTC.

This clonotype was seen at least ten times. The rearrangement links TRBV7-2 to TRBJ2-1; TRBD2 matches 10 bases. Germline V gives CDR1 SGHTA, CDR2 FQGNSA. Trimming at V came to 5 bases and at J to 6 bases, leaving 10 bases not matched to a gene. The CDR3 sequence is 16 residues long. The CDR3 reads CASSRQLAGNFNEQFF. The CDR3 DNA sequence: TGTGCCAGCAGCCGCCAACTAGCGGGAAATTTCAATGAGCAGTTCTTC.

Ten or more counts support this clonotype. The J gene is TRBJ2-5, the V gene TRBV7-8, with TRBD2 matching 8 bases. The CDR3 has 15 amino acids. CDR1 is SGHVS and CDR2 is FQNEAQ in the germline V gene. Trimming at V came to 1 base and at J to 2 bases, leaving 3 bases not matched to a gene. CDR3 sequence: CASSLEPSGQETQYF. The CDR3 DNA follows: TGTGCCAGCAGCTTAGAGCCTAGCGGGCAAGAGACCCAGTACTTC.

This clonotype was observed at least ten times. The CDR3 coding sequence is TGTGCCAGCAGCTCTCCGGGCGGCCGGGTCCACACCGGGGAGCTGTTTTTT. Translation gives CASSSPGGRVHTGELFF. The chain combines TRBV11-2 with TRBJ2-2; D is ambiguous. V dropped 4 bases and J dropped 3 bases, with 18 bases sitting between them. This CDR3 comprises 17 residues. CDR1 and CDR2 (germline): SGHAT, FQNNGV.

This clonotype was recorded a few times. The V and J genes are TRBV27 and TRBJ2-7; D is uncertain. Germline V gene data show CDR1 as MNHEY and CDR2 as SMNVEV (reference sequence). This CDR3 has 14 amino acids. V was shortened by 7 bases and J by 0 bases, with 13 bases between the two germline ends. CDR3 residues: CASMVSVSSYEQYF. The CDR3 nucleotides read TGTGCCAGCATGGTGAGCGTAAGCTCCTACGAGCAGTACTTC.

This clonotype occurred many times. CDR3 DNA sequence: TGCAGTGCCACCCGGGGACGGGAGACCCAGTACTTC. The encoded protein is CSATRGRETQYF. The rearrangement joins TRBV20-1 to TRBJ2-5; D possibly uses TRBD1 or TRBD2 (5 bases each). The germline V gene encodes CDR1 DFQATT and CDR2 SNEGSKA (reference sequence). CDR3 length equals 12 residues. Trimming removed 6 bases at V and 5 bases at J, with 13 bases between.

This clonotype was seen many times. The chain employs TRBV2 and TRBJ2-7; D tentatively reads TRBD1 or TRBD2 (5 bases each). V was cut by 4 bases and J by 7 bases, with 11 bases left in between. The germline V gene encodes CDR1 SNHLY and CDR2 FYNNEI. CDR3 length: 12 amino acids. CDR3 bases: TGTGCCAGCAGTGGAGGGGTTGGTGAGCAGTACTTC. Its translation: CASSGGVGEQYF.

This sequence joins TRBV19 and TRBJ2-7; D assignment may be TRBD1 or TRBD2 (5 bases each). Germline values: CDR1 LNHDA, CDR2 SQIVND (reference sequence). Trimming left V 5 bases short and J 3 bases short, with 17 bases between. This CDR3 spans 15 amino acids. The CDR3 DNA is TGTGCCAGTAGTTTCGGGGCCGCCTCCGTCTACGAGCAGTACTTC. Encoded protein: CASSFGAASVYEQYF.

In its sample, this clonotype was seen many times. The rearrangement uses TRBV4-2 and TRBJ1-2, with 7 bases that match TRBD1. J gave up 2 bases and V 4 bases, and 4 bases lay outside the gene matches. CDR1 and CDR2 (germline): LGHNA, YNFKEQ. The length of the CDR3 is 14 residues. As DNA, the CDR3 is TGTGCCAGCAGCCCCCGACAGGGAAACTATGGCTACACCTTC. Translating it yields CASSPRQGNYGYTF.

This chain joins TRBV18 and TRBJ1-1, with D possibly being TRBD1 (6 bases). The CDR3 runs to 17 residues. CDR1 KGHSH and CDR2 LQKENI come from the germline V gene. Trimming removed 0 bases at V and 1 base at J, with 15 bases between. CDR3 protein: CASSPPVGGRGNTEAFF. The CDR3 region has the DNA TGTGCCAGCTCACCACCGGTCGGCGGCAGGGGGAACACTGAAGCTTTCTTT.

The table lists this clonotype with many counts. The CDR3 region is CSAKSSPGLVQETQYF. The CDR3 DNA is TGCAGTGCCAAGTCCTCACCGGGACTAGTCCAAGAGACCCAGTACTTC. The chain uses TRBV20-1 and TRBJ2-5; 8 positions match TRBD2. The CDR3 has 16 amino acids. CDR1 and CDR2 (germline): DFQATT, SNEGSKA (reference sequence). The J segment lost 1 base and the V segment lost 6 bases, leaving 13 bases of the junction unmatched.

This clonotype turned up a few times. This chain links TRBV20-1 with TRBJ2-2; 7 bases agree with TRBD2. In germline, CDR1 is DFQATT, CDR2 SNEGSKA (reference sequence). Unmatched junction bases numbered 9, after V lost 3 bases and J lost 5 bases. The CDR3 extends over 15 amino acids. The CDR3 DNA reads as TGCAGTGCTAGGGGGGAGGGGCCCGCTACCGGGGAGCTGTTTTTT. Translation: CSARGEGPATGELFF.